This record covers a single T cell receptor (beta chain). Its matching antigen is unknown. This record belongs to a study of CD8 T cells in acute hepatitis C reinfection. Study-wide context: Sequences come from NS3-1073-specific CD8+ T cells, during acute infection and after clearance.

Data came from immunoSEQ multiplex PCR; TCRdb stores just in-frame clones and leaves some out. The profile shows 35,000 to 40,000 clones, 80% to 90% of them singletons. Regarding the study as a whole: Few CDR3s matched those for other epitopes. One of thirteen outcome-independent public clonotypes used V04-02/J02-02. NS3-1073 specific repertoires were highly diverse across all groups.

As for time point: naive CD8 control sorted from an acute-time-point sample. The CDR3 sequence is 13 residues long. The V segment lost 10 bases and the J segment 6 bases; nucleotides outside the gene matches: 11. Germline lookup yields CDR1 LNHDA and CDR2 SQIVND (reference sequence). The TCR originated in a man under 40 with chronic hepatitis C. Sequencing used naive CD8+ T cells from PBMCs. The V gene is TRBV19, the J gene TRBJ2-7; the match to TRBD2 covers 8 bases. Here the CDR3 DNA reads TGTGCCACCTCACTAGCGGCATGGGGCGAGCAGTACTTC. It specifies CATSLAAWGEQYF.